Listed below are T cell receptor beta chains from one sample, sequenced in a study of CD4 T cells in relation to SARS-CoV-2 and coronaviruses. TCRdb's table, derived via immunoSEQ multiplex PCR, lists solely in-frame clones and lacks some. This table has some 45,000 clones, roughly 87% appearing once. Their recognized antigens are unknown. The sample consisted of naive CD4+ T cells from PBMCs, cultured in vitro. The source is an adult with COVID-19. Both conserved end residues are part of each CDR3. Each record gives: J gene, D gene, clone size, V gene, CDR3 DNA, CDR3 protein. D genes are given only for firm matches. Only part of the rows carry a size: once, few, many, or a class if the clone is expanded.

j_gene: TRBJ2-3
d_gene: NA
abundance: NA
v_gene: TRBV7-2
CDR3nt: TGTGCCAGCAGCCTGAGTAGCTGGACTCGAGAGTATTTT
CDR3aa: CASSLSSWTREYF

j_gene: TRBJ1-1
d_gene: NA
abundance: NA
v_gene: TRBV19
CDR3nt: TGTGCCAGCAGAACCCACCGCGGGGGGGGAAAAGAGGGAACTGAAGCTTTCTTT
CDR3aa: CASRTHRGGGKEGTEAFF

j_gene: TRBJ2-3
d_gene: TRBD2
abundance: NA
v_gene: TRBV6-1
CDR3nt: TGTGCCAGCAGTGGCGGACTAGCAGCTAGCACAGATACGCAGTATTTT
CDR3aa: CASSGGLAASTDTQYF

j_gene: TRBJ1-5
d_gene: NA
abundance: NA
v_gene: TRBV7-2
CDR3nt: TGTGCCAGCAGCCGAGATGGCAATCAGCCCCAGCATTTT
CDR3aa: CASSRDGNQPQHF

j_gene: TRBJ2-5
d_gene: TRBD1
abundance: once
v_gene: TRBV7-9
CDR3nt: TGTGCCAGCAGCTTACAGACAGGGGGCCTAGAGACCCAGTACTTC
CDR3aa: CASSLQTGGLETQYF

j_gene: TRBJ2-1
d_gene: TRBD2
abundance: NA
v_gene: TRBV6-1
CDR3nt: TGTGCCAGCAGTGAATTGGGGACTAGCGGGAGGATCGATGAGCAGTTCTTC
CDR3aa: CASSELGTSGRIDEQFF

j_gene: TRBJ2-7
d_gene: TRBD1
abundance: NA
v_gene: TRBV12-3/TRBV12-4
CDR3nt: TGTGCCAGCAGGCAGGGGGCAATCTACGAGCAGTACTTC
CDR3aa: CASRQGAIYEQYF

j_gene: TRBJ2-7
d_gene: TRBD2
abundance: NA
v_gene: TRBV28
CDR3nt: TGTGCCAGCAGTGCCGTCCCGGGACTAGCGGGAGTTGACGAGCAGTACTTC
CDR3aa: CASSAVPGLAGVDEQYF

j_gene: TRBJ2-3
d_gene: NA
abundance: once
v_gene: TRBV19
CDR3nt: TGTGCCAGTAGAGTTAGCGGCCGCACAGATACGCAGTATTTT
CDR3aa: CASRVSGRTDTQYF

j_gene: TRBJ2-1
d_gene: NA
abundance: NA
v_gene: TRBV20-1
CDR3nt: TGCAGTGCTAGTAATTACCCCACCCAAGGGTTCTTC
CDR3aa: CSASNYPTQGFF

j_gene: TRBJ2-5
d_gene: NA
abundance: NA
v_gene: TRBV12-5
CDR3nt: TGTGCTAGTCGCTCGCTCGGGACCCAGTACTTC
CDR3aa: CASRSLGTQYF

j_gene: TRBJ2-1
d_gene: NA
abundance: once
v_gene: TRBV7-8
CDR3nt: TGTGCCAGCAGCTTAGTATTGGGGCCCTTGACCGGGAATGAGCAGTTCTTC
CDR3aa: CASSLVLGPLTGNEQFF

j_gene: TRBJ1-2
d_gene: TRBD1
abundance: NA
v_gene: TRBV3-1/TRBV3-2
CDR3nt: TGTGCCAGCAGCCAAGCGACAGGGTCCTATGGCTACACCTTC
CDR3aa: CASSQATGSYGYTF

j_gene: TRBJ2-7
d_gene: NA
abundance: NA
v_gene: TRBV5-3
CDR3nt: TGTGCCAGAAGCTTGCCCGCGCGGAACTACTGGCAGTACTTC
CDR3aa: CARSLPARNYWQYF

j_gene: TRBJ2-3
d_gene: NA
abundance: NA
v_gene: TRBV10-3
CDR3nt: TGTGCCATCAGGAGACTAGAGGGGGGGGATACGCAGTATTTT
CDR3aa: CAIRRLEGGDTQYF

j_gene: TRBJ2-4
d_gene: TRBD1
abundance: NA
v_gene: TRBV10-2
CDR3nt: TGCGCCAGCAGGGCCCTCGCCGGGACAGGGCCCGCGGAGGCCAAAAACATTCAGTACTTC
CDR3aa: CASRALAGTGPAEAKNIQYF

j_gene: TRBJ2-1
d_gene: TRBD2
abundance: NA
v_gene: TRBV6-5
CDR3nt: TGTGCCAGCAGGAACATAGCGGGAGGGACTAATGAGCAGTTCTTC
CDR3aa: CASRNIAGGTNEQFF

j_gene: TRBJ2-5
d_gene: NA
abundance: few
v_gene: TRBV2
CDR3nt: TGTGCCACCCGAGGGACGCTCACGAAGACCCAGTACTTC
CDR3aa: CATRGTLTKTQYF

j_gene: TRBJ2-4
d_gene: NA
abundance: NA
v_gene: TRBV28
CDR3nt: TGTGCCAGCAGTTTTGGGCAGGGATACATTCAGTACTTC
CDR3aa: CASSFGQGYIQYF

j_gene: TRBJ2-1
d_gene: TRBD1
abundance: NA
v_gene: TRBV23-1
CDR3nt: TGCGCCAGCAGTCAGAGGGACAGGGGGCCTTACAATGAGCAGTTCTTC
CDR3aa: CASSQRDRGPYNEQFF

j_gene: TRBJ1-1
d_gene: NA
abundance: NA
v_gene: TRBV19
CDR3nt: TGTGCCAGTAGTATCCGGGGGCGTTTCATGAACACTGAAGCTTTCTTT
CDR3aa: CASSIRGRFMNTEAFF

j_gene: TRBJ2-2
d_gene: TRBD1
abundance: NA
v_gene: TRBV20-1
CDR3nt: TGCAGTGCTAGTGGGACAGGGGGGAACACCGGGGAGCTGTTTTTT
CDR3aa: CSASGTGGNTGELFF

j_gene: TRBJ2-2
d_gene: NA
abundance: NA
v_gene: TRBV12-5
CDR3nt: TGTGCTAGTGGTTCCCGTATTTGGGGGGAAGGGAACACCGGGGAGCTGTTTTTT
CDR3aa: CASGSRIWGEGNTGELFF

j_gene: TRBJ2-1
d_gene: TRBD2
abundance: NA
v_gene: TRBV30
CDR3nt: TGTGCCTGGAGTGTTGGGCTAGCGGGAGTTAATGAGCAGTTCTTC
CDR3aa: CAWSVGLAGVNEQFF

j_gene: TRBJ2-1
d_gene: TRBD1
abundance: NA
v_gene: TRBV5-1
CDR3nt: TGCGCCAGCAGCTTGCAACCGGGACAGGGAAATGAGCAGTTCTTC
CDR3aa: CASSLQPGQGNEQFF

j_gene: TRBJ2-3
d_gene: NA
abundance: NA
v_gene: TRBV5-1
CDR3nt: TGCGCCAGCAGCTTGTCAGGCACAGATACGCAGTATTTT
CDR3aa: CASSLSGTDTQYF

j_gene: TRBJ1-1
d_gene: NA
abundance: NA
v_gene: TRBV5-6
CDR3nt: TGTGCCAGCAGCTTTGGTACGAGGACTGAAGCTTTCTTT
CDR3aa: CASSFGTRTEAFF

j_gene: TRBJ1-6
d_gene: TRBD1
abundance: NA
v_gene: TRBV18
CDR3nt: TGTGCCAGCGGATCGGACAGGGATAATTCACCCCTCCACTTT
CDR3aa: CASGSDRDNSPLHF

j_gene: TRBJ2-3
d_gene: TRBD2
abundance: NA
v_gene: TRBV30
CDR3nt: TGTGCCTGGAGTGTAGGGACTAGGGCAGATACGCAGTATTTT
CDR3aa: CAWSVGTRADTQYF

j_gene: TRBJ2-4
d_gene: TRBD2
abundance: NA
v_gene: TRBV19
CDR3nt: TGTGCCACCTCTAGGTGGGGGGGAGGGACCAAAAACATTCAGTACTTC
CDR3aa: CATSRWGGGTKNIQYF

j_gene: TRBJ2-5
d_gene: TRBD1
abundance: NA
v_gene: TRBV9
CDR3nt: TGTGCCAGCAGCGTTTTGACAGGGGAGACCCAGTACTTC
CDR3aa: CASSVLTGETQYF

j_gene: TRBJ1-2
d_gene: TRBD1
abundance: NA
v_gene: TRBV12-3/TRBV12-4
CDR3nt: TGTGCCAGCAGTTCGGACAGGGCGAGAGGCTACACCTTC
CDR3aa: CASSSDRARGYTF

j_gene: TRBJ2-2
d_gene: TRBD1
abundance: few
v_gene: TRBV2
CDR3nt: TGTGCCAGCAGTTACGGACAGGGCGGCACCGGGGAGCTGTTTTTT
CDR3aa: CASSYGQGGTGELFF

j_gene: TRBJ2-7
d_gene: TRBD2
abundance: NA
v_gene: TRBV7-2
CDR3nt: TGTGCCAGCAGCCCGGCGGGAGGGCCCCGGGAGCAGTACTTC
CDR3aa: CASSPAGGPREQYF

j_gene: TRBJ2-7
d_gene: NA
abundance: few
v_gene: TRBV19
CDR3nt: TGTGCCAGTAGTACTCAGGGAAGAGGCTCCTACGAGCAGTACTTC
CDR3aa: CASSTQGRGSYEQYF

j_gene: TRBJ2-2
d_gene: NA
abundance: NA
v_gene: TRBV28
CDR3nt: TGTGCCAGCACATCCTATGGGGCTGGGGAGCTGTTTTTT
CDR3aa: CASTSYGAGELFF

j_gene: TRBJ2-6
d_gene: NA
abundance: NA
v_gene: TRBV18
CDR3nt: TGTGCCAGCTCAGCCTTTACCTCTGGGGCCAACGTCCTGACTTTC
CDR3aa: CASSAFTSGANVLTF

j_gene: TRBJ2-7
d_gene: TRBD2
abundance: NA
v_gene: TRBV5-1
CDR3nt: TGCGCCAGCAGCAGGACTAGCGGGCCCGCCTACGAGCAGTACTTC
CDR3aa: CASSRTSGPAYEQYF

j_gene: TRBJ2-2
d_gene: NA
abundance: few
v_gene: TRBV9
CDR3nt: TGTGCCAGCAGCGTTGGACAGAAGAACACCGGGGAGCTGTTTTTT
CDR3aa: CASSVGQKNTGELFF

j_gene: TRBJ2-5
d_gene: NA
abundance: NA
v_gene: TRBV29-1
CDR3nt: TGCAGCGGCCGTGGGGGGGCTAGGGAGACCCAGTACTTC
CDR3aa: CSGRGGARETQYF

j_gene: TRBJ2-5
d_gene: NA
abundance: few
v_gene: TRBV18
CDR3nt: TGTGCCAGCTCACCATCCCAAGAGACCCAGTACTTC
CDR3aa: CASSPSQETQYF